The rows below give T cell receptor beta chains drawn from one sample of a study of CD8 T cells in ankylosing spondylitis. TCRdb reanalysed the 5' RACE reads using MiXCR and keeps one entry per CDR3 protein. Here the sample spans roughly 180,000 distinct CDR3 sequences, over 10% being singletons. The sequenced sample was blood, either unsorted or a sorted T cell fraction (not recorded which). The receptors here all came from a female donor with ankylosing spondylitis or in good health (not recorded which). The CDR3 runs from the conserved cysteine through the conserved F or W. Each record gives: J gene, D gene, clone size, V gene, CDR3 DNA, CDR3 protein. D genes are given only for firm matches. A row's size may be missing; if present it is once, few, many or a size class.

TRBJ1-2,NA,NA,TRBV5-4,TGTGCCAGCAGCTCTGATTTAGGACAAGATGGCTACACCTTC,CASSSDLGQDGYTF
TRBJ2-5,TRBD1,NA,TRBV20-1,TGCAGTGCTAGAGTGGAACAGGGGGAACAAGAGACCCAGTACTTC,CSARVEQGEQETQYF
TRBJ2-3,TRBD1,many,TRBV29-1,TGCAGCGTTGAAGGTAGCCGACAGGGTTTAACAGATACGCAGTATTTT,CSVEGSRQGLTDTQYF
TRBJ2-2,TRBD1,many,TRBV5-1,TGCGCCAGCAGCAAGTCCGGGACAGGGGAAACCGGGGAGCTGTTTTTT,CASSKSGTGETGELFF
TRBJ2-2,NA,NA,TRBV7-3,TGTGCCAGCCGCCCCCAGCCGAACACCGGGGAGCTGTTTTTT,CASRPQPNTGELFF
TRBJ2-7,NA,few,TRBV20-1,TGCAGTCCGGTGGGGGGGGGCGCCTACGAGCAGTACTTC,CSPVGGGAYEQYF
TRBJ2-1,NA,NA,TRBV20-1,TGCAGTGCTAGCCCGGGACGAGCGGACAATGAGCAGTTCTTC,CSASPGRADNEQFF
TRBJ2-7,NA,NA,TRBV5-1,TGCGCCAGCAGCTTGGGAGCGGACCTGACCTACGAGCAGTACTTC,CASSLGADLTYEQYF
TRBJ2-1,TRBD2,few,TRBV12-3/TRBV12-4,TGTGCCAGCAGCGCTAGCGGGAGATCCGTTGAGCAGTTCTTC,CASSASGRSVEQFF
TRBJ2-3,TRBD2,many,TRBV20-1,TGCAGTGCTAGGGGACTAGCGGGACGTACGACAGATACGCAGTATTTT,CSARGLAGRTTDTQYF
TRBJ2-3,TRBD2,few,TRBV20-1,TGCAGTTTTTTAGCGGGGACTAGCACAGATACGCAGTATTTT,CSFLAGTSTDTQYF
TRBJ2-1,NA,many,TRBV27,TGTGCCAGCAGTTTATCGGGTAATTACAATGAGCAGTTCTTC,CASSLSGNYNEQFF
TRBJ2-1,TRBD1,NA,TRBV20-1,TGCTGTGCCGACCAGGGGGCAGATAGCTCCTACAATGAGCAGTTCTTC,CCADQGADSSYNEQFF
TRBJ1-5,NA,many,TRBV5-1,TGCGCCAGCAGCTTGGTGCCAGGGAGCAATCAGCCCCAGCATTTT,CASSLVPGSNQPQHF
TRBJ2-3,TRBD2,many,TRBV5-1,TGCGCCAGCAGCCCTGGACTAGCGGTCACAGATACGCAGTATTTT,CASSPGLAVTDTQYF
TRBJ2-7,TRBD1,many,TRBV24-1,TGTGCCACCAGTGATTTGGCCCAGGGGGCGCGCATGTTGTACGAGCAGTACTTC,CATSDLAQGARMLYEQYF
TRBJ2-2,NA,NA,TRBV5-1,TGCGCCAGCAGCCGCACCCCCGAGGTCGGCGGGGAGCTGTTTTTT,CASSRTPEVGGELFF
TRBJ2-5,TRBD2,many,TRBV6-1,TGTGCCAGCAGTACGGGGGGGAGAGAGACCCAGTACTTC,CASSTGGRETQYF
TRBJ1-4,NA,NA,TRBV2,TGTGCCAGCAGGCTGACTGTACTCCAAAAACTGTTTTTT,CASRLTVLQKLFF
TRBJ2-5,NA,many,TRBV4-3,TGCGCCAGCAGCCAAGAAAGCTCGGGGACCCAGTACTTC,CASSQESSGTQYF
TRBJ2-3,NA,many,TRBV7-8,TGTGCCAGCAGCTTAACAGGGAGCACAGATACGCAGTATTTT,CASSLTGSTDTQYF
TRBJ1-6,NA,many,TRBV12-3/TRBV12-4,TGTGCCAGCAGACGGACGGACTCCTATAATTCACCCCTCCACTTT,CASRRTDSYNSPLHF
TRBJ2-7,NA,NA,TRBV2,TGTGCCAGCAGTGGTGCGGTTCCCTACGAGCAGTACTTC,CASSGAVPYEQYF
TRBJ2-7,TRBD1,few,TRBV30,TGTGCCTACGGACAGGACCTCTACGAGCAGTACTTC,CAYGQDLYEQYF
TRBJ1-2,TRBD1,NA,TRBV5-1,TGCGCCAGCAGCTTGACAGGGGCGGCCGTCTATGGCTACACCTTC,CASSLTGAAVYGYTF